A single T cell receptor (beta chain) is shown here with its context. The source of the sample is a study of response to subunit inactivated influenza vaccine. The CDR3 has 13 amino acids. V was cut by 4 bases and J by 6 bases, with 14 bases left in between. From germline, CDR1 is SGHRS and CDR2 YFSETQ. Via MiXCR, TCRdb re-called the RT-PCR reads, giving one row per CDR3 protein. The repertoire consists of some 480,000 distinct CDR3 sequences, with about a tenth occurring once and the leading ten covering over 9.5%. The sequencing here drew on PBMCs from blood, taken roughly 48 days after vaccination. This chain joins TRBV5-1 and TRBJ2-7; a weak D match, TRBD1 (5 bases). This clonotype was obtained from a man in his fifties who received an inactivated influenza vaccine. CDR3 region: CASSPDRLSEQYF. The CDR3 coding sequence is TGCGCCAGCAGCCCCGACAGATTGAGCGAGCAGTACTTC.